This T cell receptor (beta chain) stems from a study of response to subunit inactivated influenza vaccine. TCRdb called the RT-PCR reads again in MiXCR, with one record for every CDR3 protein. The profile shows hundreds of thousands of distinct CDR3 sequences, approximately 12% of them singletons. Turning to this clonotype: Its specificity is not known.

Overall study findings and caveats: Authors proposed each seasonal influenza vaccination draws in few new T cells.

CDR3 size: 17 residues. V dropped 6 bases and J dropped 0 bases, with 19 bases sitting between them. The origin of this receptor is a man aged 50-60 years who received an inactivated influenza vaccine. This chain joins TRBV12-3 or TRBV12-4 and TRBJ2-3; D perhaps matches TRBD2 (5 bases). The sequencing here drew on PBMCs from blood, taken on the day of vaccination. This chain's CDR3 is CASSQEGELMSTDTQYF. CDR3 nucleotide sequence: TGTGCCAGCAGCCAAGAGGGCGAGCTGATGAGCACAGATACGCAGTATTTT.